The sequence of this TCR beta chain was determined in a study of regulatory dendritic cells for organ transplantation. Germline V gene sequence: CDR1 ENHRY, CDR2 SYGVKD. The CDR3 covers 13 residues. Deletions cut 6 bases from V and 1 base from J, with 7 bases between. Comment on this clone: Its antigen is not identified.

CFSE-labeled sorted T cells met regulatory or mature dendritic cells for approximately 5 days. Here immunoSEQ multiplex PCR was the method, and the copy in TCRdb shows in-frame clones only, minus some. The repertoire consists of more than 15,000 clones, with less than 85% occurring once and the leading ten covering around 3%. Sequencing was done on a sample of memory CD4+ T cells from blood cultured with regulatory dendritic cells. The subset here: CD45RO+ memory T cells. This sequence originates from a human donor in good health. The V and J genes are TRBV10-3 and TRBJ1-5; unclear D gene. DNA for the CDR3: TGTGCCATCAGCTACGACAGCAATCAGCCCCAGCATTTT. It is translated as CAISYDSNQPQHF.